The next 26 T cell receptor beta chains were all read from a single sample in a study of molecular identifiers for immune sequencing clone quantification. Each CDR3 protein gets one entry after TCRdb re-called the PCR reads with MiXCR. The sample includes 100,000 or so distinct CDR3 sequences, roughly a third seen only once; the top ten take under 5.5%. Input material: naive CD8+ T cells from blood, with Jurkat cell RNA spiked in. The subset is: FACS-sorted CD8+CD4-CCR7+CD45RA+ naive T cells. Source of these receptors: a human donor in good health. Some libraries in this study had Jurkat cell RNA spiked in.

For this clonotype: Without the conserved terminal phenylalanine or tryptophan, this CDR3 likely stems from a read error. The chain combines TRBV5-6 with TRBJ1-1; D might be TRBD1 (5 bases). This CDR3 region has 14 residues. Germline V gene sequence: CDR1 SGHDT, CDR2 YYEEEE. The germline V and J ends were trimmed by 4 bases and 11 bases, with 21 bases remaining between them. The CDR3, as DNA: TGTGCCAGCAGCGCGGGACTCGGACTATTTGTTGCTTTCTAT. It translates to CASSAGLGLFVAFY.

The sample holds many counts of this clonotype. The V gene is TRBV28, the J gene TRBJ2-1; 8 bases align to TRBD2. The CDR3 length is 17 residues. J was trimmed by 7 bases and V by 4 bases; bases with no gene match: 15. Germline assignment: CDR1 MDHEN and CDR2 SYDVKM. Here the CDR3 reads CASSSRTSPGDGNEQFF. CDR3 in DNA: TGTGCCAGCAGTTCCAGGACTAGCCCGGGAGATGGGAATGAGCAGTTCTTC.

This clonotype appeared a few times. The CDR3 bases are TGCAGTGCTAGGGGCGCAGGGAAGTACGAGCAGTACTTC. Protein product: CSARGAGKYEQYF. The chain links TRBV20-1 to TRBJ2-7; a possible D gene is TRBD1 (5 bases). The germline CDR1 and CDR2 sequences are DFQATT and SNEGSKA (reference sequence). CDR3 size: 13 residues. Trimming stripped 3 bases from V and 4 bases from J, with 13 bases between.

The chain employs TRBV6-2 or TRBV6-3 and TRBJ2-7, with D perhaps given as TRBD1 or TRBD2 (6 bases each). Germline V gene sequence: CDR1 MNHEY, CDR2 SVGEGT. CDR3 length: 13 residues. V lost 8 bases and J lost 3, with 14 bases in between. The CDR3 coding sequence is TGTGCCAGCGGCGGGACACCTATCTACGAGCAGTACTTC. Protein: CASGGTPIYEQYF.

This chain connects TRBV9 to TRBJ2-1; TRBD2 matches 12 bases. V shed 0 bases, J shed 5 bases, and the junction held 6 bases outside the gene matches. This CDR3 is built from 17 residues. Germline CDR1 SGDLS, CDR2 YYNGEE. The chain's CDR3 is CASSVVGRTSGNNEQFF. In DNA, the CDR3 is TGTGCCAGCAGCGTAGTTGGTAGGACTAGCGGGAACAATGAGCAGTTCTTC.

This chain uses TRBV12-3 or TRBV12-4 with TRBJ2-3; 7 bases match TRBD2. Trimming at V came to 3 bases and at J to 2 bases, leaving 5 bases not matched to a gene. This CDR3 is 15 amino acids long. The DNA of the CDR3 is TGTGCCAGCAGTTTGTCCCTAGCGGTCACAGATACGCAGTATTTT. Translated, it gives CASSLSLAVTDTQYF.

This chain links TRBV20-1 with TRBJ1-6; D gene uncertain. This CDR3 spans 14 amino acids. Germline CDR1 DFQATT, CDR2 SNEGSKA (reference sequence). The CDR3 DNA reads as TGCAGCGCCGGTCCGAAAGAGGTCAATTCACCCCTCCACTTT. This translates into CSAGPKEVNSPLHF.

This clonotype showed up many times. The gene calls are TRBV6-1 and TRBJ2-7, with D uncertain. V lost 0 bases and J 4 bases, leaving 7 bases between the germline ends. CDR1 and CDR2 (germline): MNHNS, SASEGT. CDR3 size: 13 residues. In DNA form, the CDR3 reads TGTGCCAGCAGTGAAGCGCGTAGTTACGAGCAGTACTTC. Translation gives CASSEARSYEQYF.

The J gene is TRBJ2-3, the V gene TRBV28; unclear D gene. The DNA end favors TRBJ1-5, so the J call may be wrong. The CDR3 loop spans 19 amino acids. CDR1 and CDR2 from the germline V gene are MDHEN and SYDVKM. For the CDR3, the DNA is TGTGCCAGCAGTTTCTCCGTGTCCTCTAGCGAGACCTCGCCCGATACGCAGCATTTT. Translation gives CASSFSVSSSETSPDTQHF.

As concerns this clonotype: A single base separates this from a much larger clone, so it may be a read error. The CDR3 carries no conserved terminal phenylalanine or tryptophan, so it likely arises from a read error. The chain carries TRBV7-3 and TRBJ1-1; 7 nucleotides agree with TRBD1. The trim removed 5 bases at V and 7 bases at J, leaving 10 bases unmatched. This CDR3 region has 14 residues. The germline V gene has CDR1 SGHTA and CDR2 FQGTGA. The CDR3 DNA sequence: TGTGCCAGCAGCCAGGGGGGGATCGGTAGTGAAGCTTTCTTA. Translation gives CASSQGGIGSEAFL.

The rearrangement links TRBV4-1 to TRBJ2-3; D gene unclear. Germline V gene sequence: CDR1 MGHRA, CDR2 YSYEKL. Trimming shortened V by 2 bases and J by 4 bases, and 7 bases separated the two germline ends. The CDR3 covers 13 residues. CDR3 DNA: TGCGCCAGCAGCCAAATTTACTCAGATACGCAGTATTTT. This codes for CASSQIYSDTQYF.

This chain joins TRBV6-5 and TRBJ2-1, with no clear D. The germline gives CDR1 MNHEY, CDR2 SVGAGI. Trimming removed 4 bases from V and 7 bases from J, with 8 bases in between. The CDR3 consists of 12 residues. The CDR3 DNA follows: TGTGCCAGCAGTTCTGGGTCGAATGAGCAGTTCTTC. Translated, it gives CASSSGSNEQFF.

As to this clonotype: This may come from a read error, since a much larger clone is one base off. This chain joins TRBV28 and TRBJ1-1; D gene uncertain. The CDR3 covers 14 residues. Trimming left V 5 bases short and J 5 bases short, with 15 bases between. The germline gives CDR1 MDHEN, CDR2 SYDVKM. The CDR3 sequence: CASSIPNGQTEAFF. CDR3 bases: TGTGCCAGCAGTATCCCGAACGGGCAGACTGAAGCTTTCTTT.

The V call is TRBV6-2 or TRBV6-3, the J call TRBJ2-6; 9 bases agree with TRBD1. This CDR3 has 16 residues. V was clipped by 7 bases and J by 0 bases; unmatched bases: 4. Germline V gene sequence: CDR1 MNHEY, CDR2 SVGEGT. Here the CDR3 DNA reads TGTGCCAGCACCTGGGACAGGGACTCTGGGGCCAACGTCCTGACTTTC. As protein: CASTWDRDSGANVLTF.

This clonotype was seen at least ten times. The rearrangement joins TRBV29-1 to TRBJ2-3; D is uncertain. V was trimmed by 4 bases and J by 4 bases, leaving 15 bases between them. The germline V gene encodes CDR1 SQVTM and CDR2 ANQGSEA. This CDR3 is built from 14 residues. For the CDR3, the DNA is TGCAGCGTTGGTTCCCACCACCCTCCAGATACGCAGTATTTT. This codes for CSVGSHHPPDTQYF.

This chain connects TRBV5-5 to TRBJ2-5; no firm D call. Germline-derived CDR1 and CDR2 are SGHKS and YYEKEE (reference sequence). V lost 4 bases to trimming and J lost 0 bases, with 1 base between them. The CDR3 runs to 11 residues. CDR3 sequence reads: CASSNQETQYF. In DNA, the CDR3 is TGTGCCAGCAGCAACCAAGAGACCCAGTACTTC.

This clonotype was counted only a few times. The chain joins TRBV20-1 to TRBJ2-7; 11 nucleotides match TRBD2. Germline V CDR1 and CDR2: DFQATT, SNEGSKA (reference sequence). The V gene end was trimmed by 1 base and the J gene end by 0 bases; junction bases not matched to a gene: 2. The length of the CDR3 is 15 residues. CDR3 sequence reads: CSARVAGGLSYEQYF. The CDR3 DNA follows: TGCAGTGCTAGAGTAGCGGGAGGGCTCTCCTACGAGCAGTACTTC.

This clonotype was recorded many times. The V gene is TRBV29-1, the J gene TRBJ1-2, with D tentatively TRBD1 (6 bases). In germline, CDR1 is SQVTM, CDR2 ANQGSEA. The germline V and J ends were trimmed by 0 bases and 4 bases, with 21 bases remaining between them. The CDR3 has 17 amino acids. CDR3 sequence reads: CSVEERWSGQNVYGYTF. DNA for the CDR3: TGCAGCGTTGAAGAAAGGTGGTCGGGACAAAACGTCTATGGCTACACCTTC.

This clonotype was detected many times. The chain combines TRBV29-1 with TRBJ1-1; unclear D gene. V was pared by 2 bases and J by 11 bases, with 9 bases between. CDR1 and CDR2 from the germline V gene are SQVTM and ANQGSEA. There are 10 residues in the CDR3. The CDR3 region has the DNA TGCAGCGTTGAAACCCCCCCTGCTTTCTTT. This codes for CSVETPPAFF.

Details on this clonotype: A much larger clone differs by one base, so this may be a read error. The chain recombines TRBV12-3 or TRBV12-4 with TRBJ2-1; D is uncertain. This CDR3 is built from 14 residues. The CDR3: CASRGVVVDNEQSF. The CDR3 DNA sequence: TGTGCCAGCAGAGGAGTTGTGGTGGATAATGAGCAGTCCTTC.

A word on this clonotype: The junction shows a germline mismatch at one end, possibly a read error. The chain uses TRBV28 and TRBJ2-7; 7 bases map to TRBD1. Germline CDR1 MDHEN, CDR2 SYDVKM. The CDR3 spans 14 residues. In nucleotides, the CDR3 is TGTGCCACAATCTACCGGGACAGAGCCTACGAGCGGTACTTC. Translation: CATIYRDRAYERYF. The full variable domain, completed using reference TRBV28 and TRBJ2-7, is DVKVTQSSRYLVKRTGEKVFLECVQDMDHENMFWYRQDPGLGLRLIYFSYDVKMKEKGDIPEGYSVSREKKERFSLILESASTNQTSMYLCATIYRDRAYERYFGPGTRLTVT.

This clonotype has a count of ten or more. This rearrangement joins TRBV11-2 to TRBJ2-7; unclear D gene. Trimming took 1 base from V and 4 from J, leaving 17 bases between them. The V gene's germline CDR1 is SGHAT and CDR2 FQNNGV. This CDR3 comprises 16 residues. The CDR3 sequence: CASSLALAEAPYEQYF. CDR3 in DNA: TGTGCCAGCAGCTTAGCTTTGGCAGAGGCCCCGTACGAGCAGTACTTC.

The chain recombines TRBV28 with TRBJ1-3; D perhaps matches TRBD1 (6 bases). Germline CDR1 reads MDHEN; CDR2 reads SYDVKM. V was pared by 2 bases and J by 8 bases, with 19 bases between. This CDR3 comprises 16 residues. The CDR3 loop is CASSLNEGVMSDTIYF. CDR3 sequence (DNA): TGTGCCAGCAGTTTAAACGAGGGGGTTATGTCGGACACCATATATTTT.

A word on this clonotype: A read error is possible here, since a much larger clone lies one base away. The CDR3 DNA reads TGTGCCAGCAGCTTCGGACAGGGCACGGGGTACGAGCAGTACTTC. Amino acid sequence: CASSFGQGTGYEQYF. The chain carries TRBV11-2 and TRBJ2-7, with TRBD1 identical over 8 bases. This CDR3 contains 15 residues. With V trimmed by 3 bases and J by 4 bases, 8 bases remained unmatched. The germline V gene encodes CDR1 SGHAT and CDR2 FQNNGV.

J is TRBJ2-2 and V is TRBV27; a weak D match, TRBD2 (5 bases). Germline V gene lookup returns CDR1 MNHEY and CDR2 SMNVEV (reference sequence). The V end was cut by 4 bases, the J end by 3 bases, with 21 bases between. CDR3 size: 18 residues. The chain's CDR3 is CASSSVTRALYHTGELFF. Here the CDR3 DNA reads TGTGCCAGCAGTTCCGTCACGAGGGCCCTGTATCACACCGGGGAGCTGTTTTTT.

The rearrangement links TRBV4-1 to TRBJ2-2, with 8 bases identical to TRBD1. V lost 4 bases and J lost 3; bases outside the gene matches: 10. In germline, CDR1 is MGHRA, CDR2 YSYEKL. The CDR3 is 17 amino acids. The CDR3 DNA is TGCGCCAGCAGCCGTCCCCGGACAGGGAAAGACACCGGGGAGCTGTTTTTT. This translates into CASSRPRTGKDTGELFF.